This T cell receptor beta chain was sequenced for a study of blood T cell repertoires in COVID-19. Trimming removed 3 bases from V and 5 bases from J; junction bases left unmatched: 10. The CDR3 extends over 17 amino acids. The V gene's germline CDR1 is MDHEN and CDR2 SYDVKM. This clone was picked up a small number of times. In the original processing: Estimation of nucleated cell counts was performed using reference gene primer amplification. TCRdb's table, derived via immunoSEQ multiplex PCR, lists solely in-frame clones and lacks some. D and trimming were read from the DNA, whereas the V and J calls and clone size are those reported in that table. The sample has 36,000 or so clones; around nine tenths are singletons.

The chain has TRBV28 and TRBJ1-6; 7 nucleotides align to TRBD1. The origin of this receptor is a woman aged 70 to 79 with active COVID-19. Material for sequencing was peripheral blood. The CDR3 nucleotides are TGTGCCAGCAGTTTCACGGGACAGTTCATAGATAATTCACCCCTCCACTTT. Its protein product is CASSFTGQFIDNSPLHF.